A selection of T cell receptor beta chains follows, all from one sample in a study of control samples from healthy donors and cancer patients. The method was immunoSEQ multiplex PCR; TCRdb's version includes in-frame clones alone and lacks a portion of them. The sample lists tens of thousands of clones, approximately 84% occurring once. The sample comprised PBMCs. The receptor source for this set is a man in his sixties or seventies with lung cancer. Each CDR3 is given with its conserved first and last residue. Each record gives: J gene, CDR3 length, clone size, D gene, V gene, CDR3 protein, CDR3 DNA. The D gene is left open where the match is weak. Size values are once, few and many counts, or a class for expanded clones, and some rows have none.

TRBJ2-1 12 few TRBD2 TRBV11-2 CASSLAGGEEFF TGTGCCAGCAGCTTAGCCGGGGGGGAAGAGTTCTTC
TRBJ2-2 15 NA NA TRBV5-1 CASSPGPANTGELFF TGCGCCAGCAGCCCGGGACCGGCGAACACCGGGGAGCTGTTTTTT
TRBJ2-2 17 NA NA TRBV27 CASSSPPFRVRGGELFF TGTGCCAGCAGTTCTCCGCCCTTCAGGGTGAGGGGCGGGGAGCTGTTTTTT
TRBJ1-4 16 NA NA TRBV14 CASSQEFAPTNEKLFF TGTGCCAGCAGCCAAGAATTCGCCCCAACTAATGAAAAACTGTTTTTT
TRBJ2-4 15 NA NA TRBV6-5 CASSSLDGGKNIQYF TGTGCCAGCAGTTCCCTGGATGGTGGCAAAAACATTCAGTACTTC
TRBJ1-5 17 once TRBD1 TRBV6-1 CASSEIEGARSNQPQHF TGTGCCAGCAGTGAAATCGAGGGGGCCCGATCCAATCAGCCCCAGCATTTT
TRBJ2-7 16 NA TRBD2 TRBV19 CASSPVAGRDFYEQYF TGTGCCAGTAGTCCAGTAGCGGGGCGAGATTTCTACGAGCAGTACTTC
TRBJ2-4 15 NA TRBD2 TRBV19 CASSIKAGGLNIQYF TGTGCCAGTAGTATCAAAGCGGGGGGGTTAAACATTCAGTACTTC
TRBJ1-2 15 few NA TRBV5-6 CASSFSPGHPSGYTF TGTGCCAGCAGCTTTTCTCCGGGACACCCTTCGGGCTACACCTTC
TRBJ1-1 14 NA TRBD1 TRBV30 CAWRGRGLDTEAFF TGTGCCTGGCGGGGAAGGGGGCTAGACACTGAAGCTTTCTTT
TRBJ1-2 10 NA NA TRBV27 CASSSPGYTF TGTGCCAGCAGTTCCCCTGGCTACACCTTC
TRBJ2-4 15 NA NA TRBV24-1 CATSERGLAKNIQYF TGTGCCACCAGTGAGCGGGGACTAGCCAAAAACATTCAGTACTTC
TRBJ1-6 15 NA NA TRBV6-2/TRBV6-3 CASSYSSQGNSPLHF TGTGCCAGCAGTTACTCGTCTCAGGGTAATTCACCCCTCCACTTT
TRBJ1-1 15 NA NA TRBV7-2 CASSLGTRWDTEAFF TGTGCCAGCAGCTTGGGGACGAGGTGGGACACTGAAGCTTTCTTT
TRBJ1-3 13 NA NA TRBV5-1 CASSLTSGNTIYF TGCGCCAGCAGCTTGACATCTGGAAACACCATATATTTT
TRBJ1-5 14 NA NA TRBV5-5 CASSAGRVAQPQHF TGTGCCAGCAGCGCCGGAAGGGTGGCCCAGCCCCAGCATTTT
TRBJ2-3 14 once TRBD2 TRBV6-5 CASRLAGGTDTQYF TGTGCCAGCAGACTAGCGGGGGGCACAGATACGCAGTATTTT
TRBJ2-5 12 NA NA TRBV7-2 CASSPFGETQYF TGTGCCAGCAGCCCATTCGGAGAGACCCAGTACTTC
TRBJ2-7 16 NA TRBD2 TRBV11-2 CASSAGPSGGLYEQYF TGTGCCAGCAGCGCCGGACCCAGCGGGGGCCTCTACGAGCAGTACTTC
TRBJ1-1 15 NA TRBD1 TRBV5-1 CASSLVTGSNTEAFF TGCGCCAGCAGCTTGGTGACAGGGTCGAACACTGAAGCTTTCTTT
TRBJ1-3 16 NA NA TRBV18 CASSPPSGVPGNTIYF TGTGCCAGCTCACCACCGTCCGGTGTCCCTGGAAACACCATATATTTT
TRBJ2-2 15 NA TRBD2 TRBV4-3 CASSLLLGGVGELFF TGCGCCAGCAGCCTCTTGCTGGGGGGGGTCGGGGAGCTGTTTTTT
TRBJ1-5 16 NA NA TRBV19 CASRSPLGRGNQPQHF TGTGCCAGTAGATCTCCGCTGGGCCGGGGCAATCAGCCCCAGCATTTT